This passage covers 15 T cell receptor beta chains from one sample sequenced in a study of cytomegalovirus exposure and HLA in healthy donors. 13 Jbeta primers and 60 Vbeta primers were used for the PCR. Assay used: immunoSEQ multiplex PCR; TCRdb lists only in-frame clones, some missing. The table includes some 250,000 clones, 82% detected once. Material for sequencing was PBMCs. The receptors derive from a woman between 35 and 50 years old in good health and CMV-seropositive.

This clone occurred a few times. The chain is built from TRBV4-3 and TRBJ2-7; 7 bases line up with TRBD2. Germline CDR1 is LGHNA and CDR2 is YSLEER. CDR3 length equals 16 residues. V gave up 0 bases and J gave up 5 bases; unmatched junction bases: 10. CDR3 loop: CASSQEVWGEGDEQYF. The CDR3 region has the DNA TGCGCCAGCAGCCAAGAAGTTTGGGGGGAGGGCGACGAGCAGTACTTC.

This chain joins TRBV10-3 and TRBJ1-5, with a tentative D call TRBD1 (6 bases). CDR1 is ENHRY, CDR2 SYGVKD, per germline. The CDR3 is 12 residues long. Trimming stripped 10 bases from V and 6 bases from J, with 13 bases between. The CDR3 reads CATTQGSQPQHF. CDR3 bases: TGTGCCACCACGCAGGGGAGTCAGCCCCAGCATTTT.

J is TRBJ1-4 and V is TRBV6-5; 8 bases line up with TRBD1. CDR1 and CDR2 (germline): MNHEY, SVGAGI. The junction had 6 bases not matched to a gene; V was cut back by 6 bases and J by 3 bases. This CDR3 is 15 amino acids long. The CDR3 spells CASRETGGANEKLFF. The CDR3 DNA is TGTGCCAGCAGAGAAACAGGGGGAGCTAATGAAAAACTGTTTTTT.

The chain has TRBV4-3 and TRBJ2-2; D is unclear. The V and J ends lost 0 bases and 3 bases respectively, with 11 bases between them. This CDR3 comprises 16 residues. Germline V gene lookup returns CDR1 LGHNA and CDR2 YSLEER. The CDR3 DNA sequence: TGCGCCAGCAGCCAAGATAAAGGAGCTTACACCGGGGAGCTGTTTTTT. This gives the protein CASSQDKGAYTGELFF.

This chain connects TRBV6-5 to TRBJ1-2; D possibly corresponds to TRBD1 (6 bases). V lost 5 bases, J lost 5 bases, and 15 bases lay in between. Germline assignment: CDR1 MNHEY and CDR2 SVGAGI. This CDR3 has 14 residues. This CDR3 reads CASSLTGPPYGYTF. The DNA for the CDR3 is TGTGCCAGCAGTCTGACAGGCCCCCCATATGGCTACACCTTC.

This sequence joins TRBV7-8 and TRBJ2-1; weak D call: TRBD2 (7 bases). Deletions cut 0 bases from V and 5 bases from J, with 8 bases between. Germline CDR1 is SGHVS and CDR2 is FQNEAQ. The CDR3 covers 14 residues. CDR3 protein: CASSLAGGHNEQFF. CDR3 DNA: TGTGCCAGCAGCTTAGCCGGGGGGCACAATGAGCAGTTCTTC.

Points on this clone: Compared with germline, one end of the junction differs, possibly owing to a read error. The CDR3 DNA is TGTTCCAGCAGCTTTACAGAAGGTACGCAGTATTTT. Translating gives CSSSFTEGTQYF. This sequence joins TRBV7-9 and TRBJ2-3; D unresolved. Germline-derived CDR1 and CDR2 are SEHNR and FQNEAQ (reference sequence). The CDR3 covers 12 residues. The full variable domain, with the rest looked up from reference TRBV7-9 and TRBJ2-3, is DTGVSQNPRHKITKRGQNVTFRCDPISEHNRLYWYRQTLGQGPEFLTYFQNEAQLEKSRLLSDRFSAERPKGSFSTLEIQRTEQGDSAMYLCSSSFTEGTQYFGPGTRLTVL.

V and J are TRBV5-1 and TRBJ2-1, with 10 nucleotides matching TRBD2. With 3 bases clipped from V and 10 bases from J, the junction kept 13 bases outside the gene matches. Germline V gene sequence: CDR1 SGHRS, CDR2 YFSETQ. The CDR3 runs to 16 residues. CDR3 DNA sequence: TGCGCCAGCAGCTGGTCCCAACTAGCGGGAATAGGCGAGCAGTTCTTC. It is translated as CASSWSQLAGIGEQFF.

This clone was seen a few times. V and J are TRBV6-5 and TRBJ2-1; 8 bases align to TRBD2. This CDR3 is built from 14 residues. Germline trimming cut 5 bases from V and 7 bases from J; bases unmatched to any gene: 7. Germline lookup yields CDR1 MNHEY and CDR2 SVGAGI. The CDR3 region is CASSTLSGGNEQFF. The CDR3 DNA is TGTGCCAGCAGTACCCTAAGCGGGGGAAATGAGCAGTTCTTC.

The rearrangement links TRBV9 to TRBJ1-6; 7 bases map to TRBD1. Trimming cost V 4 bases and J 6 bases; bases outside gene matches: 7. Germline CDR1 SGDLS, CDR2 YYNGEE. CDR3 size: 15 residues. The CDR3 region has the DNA TGTGCCAGCAGCCCCCGGGACAGATTTAATTCACCCCTCCACTTT. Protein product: CASSPRDRFNSPLHF.

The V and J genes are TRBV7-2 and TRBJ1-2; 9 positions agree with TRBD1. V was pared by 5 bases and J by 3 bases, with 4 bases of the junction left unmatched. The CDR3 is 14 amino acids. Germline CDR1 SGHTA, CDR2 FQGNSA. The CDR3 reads CASSNDRGYYGYTF. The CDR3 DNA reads TGTGCCAGCAGCAATGACAGGGGGTACTATGGCTACACCTTC.

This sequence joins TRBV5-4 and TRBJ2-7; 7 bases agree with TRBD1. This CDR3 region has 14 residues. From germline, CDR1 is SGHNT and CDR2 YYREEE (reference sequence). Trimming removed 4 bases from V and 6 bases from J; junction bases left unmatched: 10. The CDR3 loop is CASSPNRGPSEQYF. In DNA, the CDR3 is TGTGCCAGCAGCCCGAACAGGGGTCCCTCCGAGCAGTACTTC. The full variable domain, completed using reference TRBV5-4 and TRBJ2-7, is ETGVTQSPTHLIKTRGQQVTLRCSSQSGHNTVSWYQQALGQGPQFIFQYYREEENGRGNFPPRFSGLQFPNYSSELNVNALELDDSALYLCASSPNRGPSEQYFGPGTRLTVT.

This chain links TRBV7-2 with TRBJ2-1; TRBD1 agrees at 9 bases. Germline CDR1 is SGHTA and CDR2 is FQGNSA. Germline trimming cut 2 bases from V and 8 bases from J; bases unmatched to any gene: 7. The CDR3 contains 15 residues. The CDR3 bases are TGTGCCAGCAGCTTAAGTGGACAGGGGATCGATGAGCAGTTCTTC. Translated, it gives CASSLSGQGIDEQFF.

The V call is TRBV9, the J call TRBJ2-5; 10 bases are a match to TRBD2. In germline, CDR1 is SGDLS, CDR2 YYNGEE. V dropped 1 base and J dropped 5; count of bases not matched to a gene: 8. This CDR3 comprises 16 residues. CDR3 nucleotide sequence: TGTGCCAGCAGCGTAACAGCGGGGGGGTGGCGTGAGACCCAGTACTTC. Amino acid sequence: CASSVTAGGWRETQYF.

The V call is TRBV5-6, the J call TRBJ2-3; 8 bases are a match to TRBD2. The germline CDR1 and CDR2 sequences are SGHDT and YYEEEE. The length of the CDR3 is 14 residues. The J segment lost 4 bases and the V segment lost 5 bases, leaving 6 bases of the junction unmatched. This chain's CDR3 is CASRTGGRADTQYF. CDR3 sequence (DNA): TGTGCCAGCAGGACGGGGGGGCGGGCAGATACGCAGTATTTT.